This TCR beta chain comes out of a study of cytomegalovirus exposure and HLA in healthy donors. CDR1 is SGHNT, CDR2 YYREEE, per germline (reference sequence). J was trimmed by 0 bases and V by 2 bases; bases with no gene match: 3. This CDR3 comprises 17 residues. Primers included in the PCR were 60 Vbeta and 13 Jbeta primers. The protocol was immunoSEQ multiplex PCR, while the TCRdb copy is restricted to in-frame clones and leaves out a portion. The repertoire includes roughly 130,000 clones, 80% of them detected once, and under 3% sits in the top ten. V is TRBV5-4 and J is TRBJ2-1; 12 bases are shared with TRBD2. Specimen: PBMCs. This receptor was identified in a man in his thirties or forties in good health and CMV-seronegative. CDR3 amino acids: CASSLGLAGRSYNEQFF. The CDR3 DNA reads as TGTGCCAGCAGCTTAGGACTAGCGGGACGCTCCTACAATGAGCAGTTCTTC.